This TCR beta chain originates from a study of CD8+ T cells in alopecia areata. Once RNA had been extracted, it was reverse transcribed into cDNA to act as the sequencing template. TCRdb keeps only in-frame clones here, not all; method: immunoSEQ multiplex PCR. The sample has about 200,000 clones; more than 50% are singletons. Whole-study results and caveats: Sequences from scalp samples also cover resident alphabeta T cells of normal skin. Lesional scalp displayed greater clonality than normal scalp, most notably in alopecia totalis/universalis.

This CDR3 spans 13 amino acids. Trimming took 6 bases from V and 6 from J; bases not matched to a gene: 2. The germline V gene encodes CDR1 ENHRY and CDR2 SYGVKD. This clone was picked up many times. Its antigen is not known. Sequencing was performed on CD8+ T cells sorted from blood. The sequence was obtained from a human donor in good health. V and J are TRBV10-3 and TRBJ2-1, with TRBD1 matching 10 bases. For the CDR3, the DNA is TGTGCCATCAGCGGACAGGGGGGCAATGAGCAGTTCTTC. It encodes CAISGQGGNEQFF.